Given below is one T cell receptor beta chain in context. These data belong to a study of T-cell reconstitution after alpha-beta-depleted transplantation in children. Construction of the TCRbeta library involved unique molecular identifiers. MiXCR, run by TCRdb on the PCR reads, gives a single entry per CDR3 protein. The sample has approximately 420,000 distinct CDR3 sequences; approximately 10% are singletons. The CDR3 has 15 residues. Germline CDR1 and CDR2: LGHDT and YNNKEL (reference sequence). J lost 5 bases, V lost 2 bases, and 2 bases had no gene match. The clonotype was recovered from a human donor who donated a stem cell graft to a child with acute myeloid leukemia. The V gene is TRBV3-1, the J gene TRBJ1-4; the match to TRBD1 covers 10 bases. The source material was PBMCs from the stem cell graft donor, sampled from the stem cell graft. CDR3 protein: CASSQPGQGNEKLFF. The CDR3 DNA reads as TGTGCCAGCAGCCAACCGGGACAGGGGAATGAAAAACTGTTTTTT.